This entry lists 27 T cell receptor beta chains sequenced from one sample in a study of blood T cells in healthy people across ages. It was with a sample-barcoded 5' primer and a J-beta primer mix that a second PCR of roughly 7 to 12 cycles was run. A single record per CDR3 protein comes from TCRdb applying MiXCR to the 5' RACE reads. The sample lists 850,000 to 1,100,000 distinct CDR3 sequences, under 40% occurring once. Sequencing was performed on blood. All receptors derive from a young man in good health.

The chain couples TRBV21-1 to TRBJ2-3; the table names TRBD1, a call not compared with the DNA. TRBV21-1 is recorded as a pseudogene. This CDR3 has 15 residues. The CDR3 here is CASSTRTEITDTQYF. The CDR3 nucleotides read TGTGCCAGCAGCACCAGGACAGAAATCACAGATACGCAGTATTTT.

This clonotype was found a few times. CDR3 in DNA: TGTGCCAGCAGCCGGGACAGCCGGTCCTACAATGAGCAGTTCTTC. It translates to CASSRDSRSYNEQFF. The V and J genes are TRBV7-9 and TRBJ2-1; TRBD1 matches 7 bases. The germline CDR1 and CDR2 sequences are SEHNR and FQNEAQ (reference sequence). V was clipped by 5 bases and J by 1 base; unmatched bases: 5. CDR3 length: 15 amino acids.

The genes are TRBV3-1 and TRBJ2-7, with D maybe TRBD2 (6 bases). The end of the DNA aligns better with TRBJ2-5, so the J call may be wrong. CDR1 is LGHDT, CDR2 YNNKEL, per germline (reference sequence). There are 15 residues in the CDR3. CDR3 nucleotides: TGTGCCAGCAGCCAAGAAGCGGCCTCCGGGGGGACCCAGTACTTC. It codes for CASSQEAASGGTQYF.

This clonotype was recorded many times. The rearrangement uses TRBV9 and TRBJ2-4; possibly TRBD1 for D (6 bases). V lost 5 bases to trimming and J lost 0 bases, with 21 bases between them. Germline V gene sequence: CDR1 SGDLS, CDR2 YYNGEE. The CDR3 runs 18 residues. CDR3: CASRDTQGWGLAKNIQYF. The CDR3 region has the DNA TGTGCCAGCAGGGATACCCAGGGATGGGGGCTAGCCAAAAACATTCAGTACTTC.

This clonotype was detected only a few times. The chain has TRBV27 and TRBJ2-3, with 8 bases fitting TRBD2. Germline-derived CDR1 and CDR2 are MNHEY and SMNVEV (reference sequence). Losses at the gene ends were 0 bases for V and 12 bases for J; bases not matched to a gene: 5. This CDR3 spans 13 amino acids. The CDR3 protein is CASSLSGTSPQYF. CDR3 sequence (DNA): TGTGCCAGCAGTTTATCGGGGACTAGTCCCCAGTATTTT.

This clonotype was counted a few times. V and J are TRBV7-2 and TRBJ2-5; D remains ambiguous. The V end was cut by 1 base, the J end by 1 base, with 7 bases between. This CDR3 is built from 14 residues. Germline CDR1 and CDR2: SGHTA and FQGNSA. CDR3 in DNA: TGTGCCAGCAGCTTAGTACAGCGCCAAGAGACCCAGTACTTC. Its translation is CASSLVQRQETQYF.

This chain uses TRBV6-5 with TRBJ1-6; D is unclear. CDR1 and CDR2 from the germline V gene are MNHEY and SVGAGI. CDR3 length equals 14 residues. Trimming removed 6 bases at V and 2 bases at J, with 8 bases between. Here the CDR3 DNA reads TGTGCCAGCAGGAGGGAGGCCTATAATTCACCCCTCCACTTT. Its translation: CASRREAYNSPLHF.

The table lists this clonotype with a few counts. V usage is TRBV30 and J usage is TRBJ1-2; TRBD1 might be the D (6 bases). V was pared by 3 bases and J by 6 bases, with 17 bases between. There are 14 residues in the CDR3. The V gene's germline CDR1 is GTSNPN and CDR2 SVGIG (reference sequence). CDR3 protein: CAWSPNYRADGYTF. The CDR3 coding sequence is TGTGCCTGGAGCCCCAATTACAGGGCGGATGGCTACACCTTC.

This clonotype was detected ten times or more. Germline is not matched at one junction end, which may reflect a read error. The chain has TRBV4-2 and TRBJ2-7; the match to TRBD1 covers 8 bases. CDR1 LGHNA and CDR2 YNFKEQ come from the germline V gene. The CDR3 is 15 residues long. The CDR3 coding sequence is TGCGCCAGCAGCTTGGGACAGGTTAGCTCCTACGAGCAGTACTTC. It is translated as CASSLGQVSSYEQYF.

DNA for the CDR3: TGTGCCAGCAGCTTAGTAACAGGACTCCAACAAGAGACCCAGTACTTC. Amino acids: CASSLVTGLQQETQYF. J is TRBJ2-5 and V is TRBV7-2; D is tentatively TRBD1 or TRBD2 (5 bases each). Deletions cut 1 base from V and 2 bases from J, with 14 bases between. Germline CDR1 and CDR2: SGHTA and FQGNSA. This CDR3 region has 16 residues. The full variable domain, with the rest looked up from reference TRBV7-2 and TRBJ2-5, is GAGVSQSPSNKVTEKGKDVELRCDPISGHTALYWYRQSLGQGLEFLIYFQGNSAPDKSGLPSDRFSAERTGGSVSTLTIQRTQQEDSAVYLCASSLVTGLQQETQYFGPGTRLLVL.

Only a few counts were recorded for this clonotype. This chain's CDR3 is CSVVPSFGDTQYF. The CDR3 DNA reads as TGCAGCGTTGTCCCAAGCTTCGGAGATACGCAGTATTTT. The gene calls are TRBV29-1 and TRBJ2-3; D gene ambiguous. This CDR3 is built from 13 residues. V was shortened by 4 bases and J by 5 bases, with 13 bases between the two germline ends. Germline V gene lookup returns CDR1 SQVTM and CDR2 ANQGSEA.

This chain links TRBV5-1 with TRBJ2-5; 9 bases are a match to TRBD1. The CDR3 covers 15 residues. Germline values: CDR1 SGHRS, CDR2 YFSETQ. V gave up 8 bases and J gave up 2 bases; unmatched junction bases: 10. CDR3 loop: CASRPLGQGQETQYF. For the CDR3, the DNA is TGCGCCAGTCGCCCTCTTGGACAGGGGCAAGAGACCCAGTACTTC.

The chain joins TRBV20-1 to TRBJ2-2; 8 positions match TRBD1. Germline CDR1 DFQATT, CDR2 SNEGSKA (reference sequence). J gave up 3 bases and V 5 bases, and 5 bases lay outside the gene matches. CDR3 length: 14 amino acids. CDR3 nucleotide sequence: TGCAGTGCTTTGGACAGGGAGGACACCGGGGAGCTGTTTTTT. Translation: CSALDREDTGELFF.

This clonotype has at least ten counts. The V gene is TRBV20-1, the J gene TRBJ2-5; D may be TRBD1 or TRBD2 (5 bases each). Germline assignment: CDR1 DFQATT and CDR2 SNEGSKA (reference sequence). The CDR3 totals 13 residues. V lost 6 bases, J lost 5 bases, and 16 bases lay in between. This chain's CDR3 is CSATGTTLETQYF. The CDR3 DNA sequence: TGCAGTGCCACCGGGACCACACTGGAGACCCAGTACTTC.

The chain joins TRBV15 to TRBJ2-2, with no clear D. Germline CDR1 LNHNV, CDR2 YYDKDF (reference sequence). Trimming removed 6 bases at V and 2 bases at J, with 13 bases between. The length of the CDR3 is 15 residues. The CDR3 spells CATRISVTNTGELFF. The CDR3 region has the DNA TGTGCCACCAGAATTTCGGTGACTAACACCGGGGAGCTGTTTTTT.

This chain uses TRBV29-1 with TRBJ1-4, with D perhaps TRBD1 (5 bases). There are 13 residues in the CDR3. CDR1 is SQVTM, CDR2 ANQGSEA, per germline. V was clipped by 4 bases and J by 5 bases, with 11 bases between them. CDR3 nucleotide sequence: TGCAGCGTTGTGGGGGTCCTCAATGAAAAACTGTTTTTT. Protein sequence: CSVVGVLNEKLFF. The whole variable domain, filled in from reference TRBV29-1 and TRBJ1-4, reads SAVISQKPSRDICQRGTSLTIQCQVDSQVTMMFWYRQQPGQSLTLIATANQGSEATYESGFVIDKFPISRPNLTFSTLTVSNMSPEDSSIYLCSVVGVLNEKLFFGSGTQLSVL.

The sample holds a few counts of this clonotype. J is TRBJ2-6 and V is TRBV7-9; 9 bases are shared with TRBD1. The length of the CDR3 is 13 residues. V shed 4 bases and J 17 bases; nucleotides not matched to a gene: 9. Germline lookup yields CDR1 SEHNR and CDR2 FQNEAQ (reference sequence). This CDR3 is CASSSDRGPRLTF. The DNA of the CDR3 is TGTGCCAGCAGCTCGGACAGGGGCCCAAGGTTGACTTTC. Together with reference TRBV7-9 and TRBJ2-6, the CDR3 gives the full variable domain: DTGVSQNPRHKITKRGQNVTFRCDPISEHNRLYWYRQTLGQGPEFLTYFQNEAQLEKSRLLSDRFSAERPKGSFSTLEIQRTEQGDSAMYLCASSSDRGPRLTFGAGSRLTVL.

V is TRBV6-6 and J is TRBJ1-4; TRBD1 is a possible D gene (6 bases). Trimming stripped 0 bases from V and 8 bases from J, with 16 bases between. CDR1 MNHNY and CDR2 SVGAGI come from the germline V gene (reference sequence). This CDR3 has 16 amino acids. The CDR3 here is CASSYSKGARGEKLFF. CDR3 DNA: TGTGCCAGCAGTTACTCGAAAGGGGCTAGGGGGGAAAAACTGTTTTTT.

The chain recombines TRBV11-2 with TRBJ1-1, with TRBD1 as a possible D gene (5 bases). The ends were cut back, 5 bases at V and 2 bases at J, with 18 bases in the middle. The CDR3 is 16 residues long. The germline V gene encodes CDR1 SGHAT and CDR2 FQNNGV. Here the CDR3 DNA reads TGTGCCAGCAGCCACAGGTCAGGTTTAGCCAACACTGAAGCTTTCTTT. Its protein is CASSHRSGLANTEAFF.

CDR3 loop: CSANPDSRTDTQYF. The CDR3, as DNA: TGCAGTGCTAACCCAGACAGTCGCACAGATACGCAGTATTTT. The rearrangement uses TRBV20-1 and TRBJ2-3, with a possible D match to TRBD1 (5 bases). The length of the CDR3 is 14 residues. Germline CDR1 DFQATT, CDR2 SNEGSKA (reference sequence). Trimming pared 4 bases from V and 1 base from J, leaving 12 bases between.

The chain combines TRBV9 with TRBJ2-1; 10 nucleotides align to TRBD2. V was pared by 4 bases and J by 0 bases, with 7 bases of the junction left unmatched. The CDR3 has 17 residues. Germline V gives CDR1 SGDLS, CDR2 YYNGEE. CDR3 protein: CASSYTSGKASYNEQFF. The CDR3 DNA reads TGTGCCAGCAGCTATACTAGCGGGAAAGCCTCCTACAATGAGCAGTTCTTC. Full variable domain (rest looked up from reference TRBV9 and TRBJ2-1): DSGVTQTPKHLITATGQRVTLRCSPRSGDLSVYWYQQSLDQGLQFLIQYYNGEERAKGNILERFSAQQFPDLHSELNLSSLELGDSALYFCASSYTSGKASYNEQFFGPGTRLTVL.

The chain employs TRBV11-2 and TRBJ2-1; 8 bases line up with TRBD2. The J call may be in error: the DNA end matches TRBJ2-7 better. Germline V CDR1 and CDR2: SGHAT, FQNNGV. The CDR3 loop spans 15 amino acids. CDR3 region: CASSLTGTSEIVQYF. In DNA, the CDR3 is TGTGCCAGCAGCTTAACCGGGACTAGTGAAATCGTGCAGTACTTC.

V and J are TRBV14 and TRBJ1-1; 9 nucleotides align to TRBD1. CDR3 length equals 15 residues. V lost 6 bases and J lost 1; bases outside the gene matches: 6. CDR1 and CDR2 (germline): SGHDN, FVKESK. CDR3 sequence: CASSYTGGRNTEAFF. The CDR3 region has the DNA TGTGCCAGCAGTTATACAGGGGGCCGGAACACTGAAGCTTTCTTT.

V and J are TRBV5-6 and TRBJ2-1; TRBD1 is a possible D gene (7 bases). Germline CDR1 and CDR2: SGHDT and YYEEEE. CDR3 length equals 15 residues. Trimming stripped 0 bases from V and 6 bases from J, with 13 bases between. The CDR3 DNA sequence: TGTGCCAGCAGCTTGGACAGGGGAGGCTCCAATGAGCAGTTCTTC. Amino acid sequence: CASSLDRGGSNEQFF.

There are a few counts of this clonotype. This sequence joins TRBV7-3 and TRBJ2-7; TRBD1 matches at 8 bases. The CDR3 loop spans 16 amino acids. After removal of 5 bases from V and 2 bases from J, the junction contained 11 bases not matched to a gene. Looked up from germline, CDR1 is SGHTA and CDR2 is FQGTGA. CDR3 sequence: CASSPSPGQGPYEQYF. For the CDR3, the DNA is TGTGCCAGCAGCCCTAGCCCCGGACAGGGTCCCTACGAGCAGTACTTC.

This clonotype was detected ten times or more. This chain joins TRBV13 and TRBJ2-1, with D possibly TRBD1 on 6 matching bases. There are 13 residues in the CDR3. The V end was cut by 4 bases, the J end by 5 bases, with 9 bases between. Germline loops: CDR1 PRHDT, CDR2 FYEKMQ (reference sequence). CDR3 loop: CASSSGVDNEQFF. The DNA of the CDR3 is TGTGCCAGCAGCTCAGGGGTCGACAATGAGCAGTTCTTC. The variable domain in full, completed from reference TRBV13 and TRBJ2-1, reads AAGVIQSPRHLIKEKRETATLKCYPIPRHDTVYWYQQGPGQDPQFLISFYEKMQSDKGSIPDRFSAQQFSDYHSELNMSSLELGDSALYFCASSSGVDNEQFFGPGTRLTVL.

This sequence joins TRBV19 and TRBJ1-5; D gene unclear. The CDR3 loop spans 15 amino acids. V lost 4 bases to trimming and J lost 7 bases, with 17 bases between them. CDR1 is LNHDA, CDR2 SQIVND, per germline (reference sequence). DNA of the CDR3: TGTGCCAGTAGTACTGAAGCTCTCCGAGGACAGCCCCAGCATTTT. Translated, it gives CASSTEALRGQPQHF.